The 27 T cell receptor beta chains below all came from one sample that was sequenced in a study of blood T cell repertoires in COVID-19. Sequencing was performed with immunoSEQ multiplex PCR; in TCRdb, only in-frame clones are kept and a portion is missing. Of around 250,000 clones in the sample, about 83% are singletons; the top ten hold 8.6%. The sample consisted of peripheral blood. Receptors were obtained from a man aged 40-49 years with active or convalescent COVID-19.

CDR3 region: CASSLVSRGGPPEAFF. Here the CDR3 DNA reads TGTGCCAGCAGCTTAGTGTCACGGGGGGGCCCCCCTGAAGCTTTCTTT. The chain couples TRBV11-1 to TRBJ1-1; D may be TRBD1 (6 bases). This CDR3 is 16 amino acids long. Trimming removed 1 base from V and 6 bases from J, with 18 bases in between. Germline V gives CDR1 SGHAT, CDR2 FQDESV (reference sequence).

The V and J genes are TRBV24-1 and TRBJ2-7; TRBD2 is a possible D gene (5 bases). CDR1 is KGHDR and CDR2 is SFDVKD in the germline V gene. This CDR3 comprises 13 residues. The germline V and J ends were trimmed by 9 bases and 0 bases, with 11 bases remaining between them. CDR3 in amino acids: CATQDSFSYEQYF. The DNA of the CDR3 is TGTGCCACCCAGGACTCCTTCTCCTACGAGCAGTACTTC.

The rearrangement links TRBV30 to TRBJ1-2; D is undetermined. Germline V gene lookup returns CDR1 GTSNPN and CDR2 SVGIG (reference sequence). Trimming left V 2 bases short and J 4 bases short, with 14 bases between. CDR3 size: 14 residues. CDR3 protein: CAWSLLMGGYGYTF. CDR3 sequence (DNA): TGTGCCTGGAGTCTCCTAATGGGAGGCTATGGCTACACCTTC.

This rearrangement joins TRBV6-2 or TRBV6-3 to TRBJ1-1; 8 bases map to TRBD1. Germline loops: CDR1 MNHEY, CDR2 SVGEGT. With 6 bases clipped from V and 1 base from J, the junction kept 10 bases outside the gene matches. This CDR3 has 16 amino acids. CDR3 residues: CASSPDRGHQNTEAFF. The CDR3 DNA reads as TGTGCCAGCAGCCCAGACAGGGGCCACCAGAACACTGAAGCTTTCTTT.

The chain links TRBV7-8 to TRBJ1-2; possible D gene TRBD1, 6 bases. The V gene lost 4 bases and the J gene lost 7 bases, with 19 bases spanning the gap. This CDR3 region has 15 residues. Germline lookup yields CDR1 SGHVS and CDR2 FQNEAQ. In DNA form, the CDR3 reads TGTGCCAGCAGCTCTAGGGATGGGGGGGGCGCTGGCTACACCTTC. Translated, it gives CASSSRDGGGAGYTF.

The rearrangement links TRBV11-3 to TRBJ2-1; D is perhaps TRBD2 (6 bases). V lost 1 base and J 8 bases, leaving 9 bases between the germline ends. CDR3 length: 13 residues. Germline CDR1 is SGHNT and CDR2 is YENEEA. This CDR3 reads CASSLGREDEQFF. In nucleotides, the CDR3 is TGTGCCAGCAGCTTAGGCAGGGAGGATGAGCAGTTCTTC.

V gene TRBV9 combines with J gene TRBJ1-2; D not certain. V dropped 0 bases and J dropped 3 bases, with 6 bases sitting between them. Germline assignment: CDR1 SGDLS and CDR2 YYNGEE. CDR3 size: 13 residues. Here the CDR3 reads CASSVAGYYGYTF. CDR3 nucleotides: TGTGCCAGCAGCGTAGCCGGGTACTATGGCTACACCTTC.

This chain links TRBV19 with TRBJ1-2; tentatively, D is TRBD1 (6 bases). Germline V gives CDR1 LNHDA, CDR2 SQIVND (reference sequence). V gave up 2 bases and J gave up 4 bases, with 14 bases separating them. CDR3 length: 15 residues. DNA for the CDR3: TGTGCCAGTAGTATATTCGGGGGGCTAAGCTATGGCTACACCTTC. Residues: CASSIFGGLSYGYTF.

This chain uses TRBV11-3 with TRBJ1-1, with no clear D. Trimming took off 3 bases at V and 2 bases at J, with 7 bases between the two ends. There are 13 residues in the CDR3. Germline values: CDR1 SGHNT, CDR2 YENEEA. The CDR3 sequence is CASSFAENTEAFF. The CDR3 region has the DNA TGTGCCAGCAGCTTCGCAGAAAACACTGAAGCTTTCTTT.

The genes are TRBV29-1 and TRBJ1-2; D might be TRBD1 (6 bases). CDR1 is SQVTM and CDR2 is ANQGSEA in the germline V gene. The CDR3 contains 12 residues. V lost 4 bases and J lost 10, with 16 bases in between. This CDR3 is CSVVAAGEHYTF. The DNA of the CDR3 is TGCAGCGTTGTCGCGGCAGGGGAACACTACACCTTC.

This clone was counted between two and nine times. V gene TRBV27 combines with J gene TRBJ1-6, with TRBD1 as a possible D gene (6 bases). V lost 5 bases, J lost 7 bases, and 9 bases lay in between. This CDR3 is 13 amino acids long. CDR1 is MNHEY, CDR2 SMNVEV, per germline (reference sequence). The CDR3 region has the DNA TGTGCCAGCAGTCAGGGGCCGAATTCACCCCTCCACTTT. Protein sequence: CASSQGPNSPLHF.

V and J are TRBV11-2 and TRBJ2-2; 10 nucleotides align to TRBD2. Germline V lookup: CDR1 SGHAT, CDR2 FQNNGV. Trimming took 5 bases from V and 4 from J; bases not matched to a gene: 10. The CDR3 has 17 amino acids. The DNA for the CDR3 is TGTGCCAGCAGCGCCTCCCGACTAGCGGGTAGCACCGGGGAGCTGTTTTTT. Translated: CASSASRLAGSTGELFF.

The chain has TRBV30 and TRBJ1-1; D uncertain. This CDR3 has 12 residues. In germline, CDR1 is GTSNPN, CDR2 SVGIG (reference sequence). V was pared by 3 bases and J by 7 bases, with 12 bases between. DNA of the CDR3: TGTGCCTGGAGCCGACCGGGAGGTGAAGCTTTCTTT. Protein product: CAWSRPGGEAFF.

DNA of the CDR3: TGTGCCAGCAGGCAGACAGGGCAAGAGACCCAGTACTTC. Its translation: CASRQTGQETQYF. This chain joins TRBV27 and TRBJ2-5; TRBD1 agrees at 7 bases. This CDR3 has 13 amino acids. Germline CDR1 is MNHEY and CDR2 is SMNVEV (reference sequence). V lost 6 bases and J lost 2; bases outside the gene matches: 3.

This rearrangement joins TRBV7-2 to TRBJ1-4, with TRBD1 as a possible D gene (5 bases). Trimming took off 5 bases at V and 5 bases at J, with 15 bases between the two ends. This CDR3 is 15 amino acids long. CDR1 and CDR2 (germline): SGHTA, FQGNSA. CDR3 in DNA: TGTGCCAGCAGCCCCTTTATTCGGGGGAATGAAAAACTGTTTTTT. Amino acids: CASSPFIRGNEKLFF.

The gene calls are TRBV28 and TRBJ2-5; 8 bases line up with TRBD1. After removal of 5 bases from V and 1 base from J, the junction contained 3 bases not matched to a gene. This CDR3 has 14 amino acids. Germline-derived CDR1 and CDR2 are MDHEN and SYDVKM. The CDR3 DNA reads as TGTGCCAGCAGTCCCAGGGGGCTCCAAGAGACCCAGTACTTC. The encoded protein is CASSPRGLQETQYF. Full variable domain (missing parts from reference TRBV28 and TRBJ2-5): DVKVTQSSRYLVKRTGEKVFLECVQDMDHENMFWYRQDPGLGLRLIYFSYDVKMKEKGDIPEGYSVSREKKERFSLILESASTNQTSMYLCASSPRGLQETQYFGPGTRLLVL.

The chain employs TRBV3-1 (or the pseudogene TRBV3-2) and TRBJ1-3; 10 bases align to TRBD1. This CDR3 comprises 20 residues. The V segment lost 1 base and the J segment 4 bases; nucleotides outside the gene matches: 16. The V gene's germline CDR1 is LGHDT and CDR2 YNNKEL (reference sequence). This CDR3 reads CASSQGTDRGLNLYGNTIYF. The CDR3 DNA reads TGTGCCAGCAGCCAAGGCACCGACAGGGGGCTCAACCTCTACGGAAACACCATATATTTT.

The V gene is TRBV5-1, the J gene TRBJ1-3; D is unresolved. Germline CDR1 and CDR2: SGHRS and YFSETQ. The germline V and J ends were trimmed by 6 bases and 4 bases, with 8 bases remaining between them. The CDR3 runs to 12 residues. The CDR3: CASTPGGNTIYF. CDR3 coding DNA: TGCGCCAGCACCCCCGGGGGAAACACCATATATTTT.

The genes are TRBV6-5 and TRBJ1-1; TRBD1 aligns across 7 bases. J gave up 4 bases and V 2 bases, and 7 bases lay outside the gene matches. CDR1 is MNHEY and CDR2 is SVGAGI in the germline V gene. The CDR3 spans 15 residues. The CDR3 loop is CASSYESAGGTEAFF. CDR3 nucleotides: TGTGCCAGCAGTTACGAGAGTGCAGGGGGCACTGAAGCTTTCTTT.

The chain employs TRBV6-5 and TRBJ1-2; D uncertain. This CDR3 spans 14 amino acids. CDR1 and CDR2 (germline): MNHEY, SVGAGI. The V and J ends lost 7 bases and 8 bases respectively, with 20 bases between them. CDR3 sequence: CASTPGSGGGGYTF. The CDR3 coding sequence is TGTGCCAGCACCCCAGGATCTGGAGGAGGAGGCTACACCTTC.

This clone has only a few counts. This chain connects TRBV7-2 to TRBJ2-3, with unresolved D. Trimming took 5 bases from V and 3 from J, leaving 15 bases between them. Germline assignment: CDR1 SGHTA and CDR2 FQGNSA. This CDR3 comprises 15 residues. The CDR3 DNA reads TGTGCCAGCAGCCAAACGACTGGGTATACAGATACGCAGTATTTT. This translates into CASSQTTGYTDTQYF.

The rearrangement links TRBV11-3 to TRBJ2-1; TRBD1 matches at 7 bases. Trimming at V came to 4 bases and at J to 1 base, leaving 4 bases not matched to a gene. CDR3 length: 15 residues. In germline, CDR1 is SGHNT, CDR2 YENEEA. CDR3 region: CASSYTGESYNEQFF. DNA for the CDR3: TGTGCCAGCAGCTATACAGGGGAGTCCTACAATGAGCAGTTCTTC.

The chain links TRBV6-1 to TRBJ2-7, with D possibly being TRBD2 (5 bases). Germline CDR1 reads MNHNS; CDR2 reads SASEGT. V was clipped by 3 bases and J by 5 bases, with 14 bases between them. CDR3 length: 14 amino acids. The CDR3 DNA sequence: TGTGCCAGCAGTGAGGACCCTGGAGGCCACGAGCAGTACTTC. Its translation is CASSEDPGGHEQYF.

The V gene is TRBV30, the J gene TRBJ1-6, with 7 bases fitting TRBD1. The length of the CDR3 is 16 residues. The germline V gene encodes CDR1 GTSNPN and CDR2 SVGIG (reference sequence). J lost 7 bases, V lost 1 base, and 10 bases had no gene match. The CDR3, as DNA: TGTGCCTGGAGTGCCCGAGACAGGGCTCCAAATTCACCCCTCCACTTT. Translating it yields CAWSARDRAPNSPLHF.

CDR3 sequence (DNA): TGTGCCATCAGAGAGGAATGGGCGGGGATGAACACTGAAGCTTTCTTT. As protein: CAIREEWAGMNTEAFF. V is TRBV10-3 and J is TRBJ1-1; D is undetermined. The CDR3 loop spans 16 amino acids. Germline V gene sequence: CDR1 ENHRY, CDR2 SYGVKD. V shed 6 bases and J shed 0 bases, with 17 bases lying between them.

The rearrangement links TRBV24-1 to TRBJ2-1; D gene uncertain. Trimming cost V 5 bases and J 1 base, with 17 bases left between them. CDR1 KGHDR and CDR2 SFDVKD come from the germline V gene. The CDR3 extends over 17 amino acids. The CDR3 nucleotides read TGTGCCACCAGTGCCCAAAACTCGCGGTCGTCCTACAATGAGCAGTTCTTC. Translation: CATSAQNSRSSYNEQFF.

V and J are TRBV14 and TRBJ1-3, with D hard to call. V lost 4 bases and J lost 1, with 11 bases in between. The CDR3 length is 15 residues. Per the germline V gene, CDR1 is SGHDN and CDR2 is FVKESK. This chain's CDR3 is CASSPRAQSGNTIYF. In DNA form, the CDR3 reads TGTGCCAGCAGCCCCAGAGCACAGTCTGGAAACACCATATATTTT.